This T cell receptor beta chain is from a study of vaccination effects on CD4 cells after COVID-19 (dated by TCRdb to about 2022). As for the study more broadly: Post-vaccine samples across the study were collected a median of 72 days after the second dose, with a range of 14 to 241. SARS-CoV-2 spike-specific CD4+ TCR repertoires were compared before and after mRNA vaccination in COVID-19 convalescent patients and in infection-naive vaccine recipients. Altogether, some 11 COVID-19 convalescent patients and a few SARS-CoV-2-naive healthy vaccine recipients made up the full study. The Oncomine TCR Beta short-read assay on an Illumina iSeq 100 was used to sequence cultures from other donors in the study.

The library was obtained by the immunoSEQ multiplex PCR assay. DNA from the cultured, isolated CD4+ T cells was subjected to TCR beta CDR3 sequencing. In the paper's pipeline: Non-productive TCR sequences were removed, reads were trimmed to the CDR3 region, and CDR3s of at least 7 amino acids were retained. The MANAFEST web app was used to pick out antigen-specific clonotypes by comparing their expansion in peptide wells with that in reference cultures. To count as positive, a clone had to show expansion at FDR<0.05 compared with the reference and with all other wells, an odds ratio above 5, and a frequency above 0.1% in two replicate wells. Clonotypes significantly expanded in SARS-CoV-2 spike wells and in at least one common cold coronavirus spike condition were defined as cross-reactive. CDR3 similarity was assessed by Levenshtein distance using the stringdist R package, and unrooted trees were constructed with ape in R 3.6.1. Drawn from immuneACCESS, this table holds only the in-frame rearrangements with V and J called that TCRdb kept. Clones are partly lost; checked studies trace under half to an unresolved V gene and leave the rest unexplained. D and trimming come from the DNA, and the V and J calls and clone size come from that table. Counted in this sample were 20,000 to 30,000 clones; about 75% of them appeared once. The ten largest make up around 6.5% of the sample.

To identify antigen-specific CD4+ T cell clonotypes by their expansion, the ViraFEST assay first stimulated PBMC with viral peptide pools and then applied TCR sequencing. After more than nine days of culture, CD4+ T cells were isolated with the EasySep CD4+ T cell isolation kit. Each participant received two doses of an mRNA SARS-CoV-2 vaccine, either BNT162b2 or mRNA-1273. The absence of prior SARS-CoV-2 infection in healthy vaccine recipients was confirmed by negative nucleocapsid antibodies before and after vaccination. Each well held around 2 million PBMC cultured in IMDM containing around 5.1% human AB serum, 8.5 to 10 IU/ml IL-2 and gentamicin, along with roughly 10 ug/ml peptides. On days 3 and 7, half of the culture medium was replaced with fresh IL-2-containing medium. Unless otherwise noted, each peptide stimulation condition was cultured in triplicate wells. PBMC were separated from whole blood using Ficoll-Paque Plus gradient centrifugation and were then either cryopreserved at -140C or used fresh. Overlapping peptide pools spanned the spike proteins of SARS-CoV-2 and the common cold coronaviruses HCoV-NL63, HCoV-OC43 and HCoV-229E. Genomic DNA was extracted from cultured CD4+ T cells with the QIAamp micro DNA kit.

Its CDR3 holds 15 amino acids, cysteine through phenylalanine. Just the 45-base CDR3 DNA is kept, in frame starting at base 1. The germline V gene (reference sequence) supplies CDR1 MNHNY and CDR2 SVGAGI. The germline ends are 10 bases apart after V is trimmed by 2 bases and J by 2 bases. In regard to this clone: This clone's antigen is unknown. Within one base of it there is no much larger clone, and no base qualities were kept.

Study-wide findings and limitations: Both infection-induced and vaccine-induced clones contracted markedly at late post-vaccination timepoints, which is consistent with waning T cell responses. The study was limited by a small number of convalescent patients, and early post-infection timepoints were lacking. In healthy vaccine recipients, vaccine-induced clones were almost all SARS-CoV-2 mono-reactive, with only 1 of 255 cross-reactive with common cold coronaviruses.

Here the sequenced sample was CD4+ T cells from PBMCs cultured with SARS-CoV-2 spike peptides, taken after COVID-19 vaccination. The sample's cell subset or site label, in plain terms: SARS-CoV-2 spike overlapping peptide pool stimulation. The rearranged segments are TRBV6-6 and TRBJ1-3; a weak D assignment points to TRBD1 (5 bases agree). This sequence originates from a human donor who received a COVID-19 vaccine. Some clones in this sample may be carry-over from other donors' samples. The nucleotide sequence reads TGTGCCAGCAGTTACACTGCAGGGCCTGGAAACACCATATATTTT. Its coded protein is CASSYTAGPGNTIYF.